This TCR beta chain was captured in a study of shared clonotypes between healthy human individuals. Study overall: Per-donor plates numbered three CD4 naive, three CD4 memory, two CD8 naive and one CD8 memory.

Libraries were prepared by immunoSEQ multiplex PCR; TCRdb keeps only in-frame clonotypes and omits some of them. The data show 1,500,000 or so clones, 98% seen once. General study points: Clonotype sharing levels among donors were expected to vary with sequencing depth. Some clonotypes were shared by all four sorted-subset donors, while others were not shared. The non-shared ones had lower generation probabilities than the shared ones. Investigators collected only blood, and repertoires in tissues likely differ.

With V trimmed by 2 bases and J by 4 bases, 2 bases remained unmatched. The CDR3 contains 14 residues. The germline gives CDR1 ENHRY, CDR2 SYGVKD. Comment on this clone: Antigen unknown.

The sample taken for sequencing was naive CD4+ T cells sorted from blood. Subset defined: CD45RA+ positively selected. The clonotype comes from a man aged 25-40 years in good health. The V and J genes are TRBV10-3 and TRBJ2-1; 7 positions match TRBD1. CDR3 sequence reads: CAISEGDRYNEQFF. The CDR3 nucleotides are TGTGCCATCAGTGAGGGGGACAGATACAATGAGCAGTTCTTC.